Shown below are 32 T cell receptor beta chains from a single sample sequenced in a study of blood T cell repertoires in COVID-19. Using immunoSEQ multiplex PCR, the repertoire was profiled, and TCRdb retains in-frame clones only, with some absent. Of more than 200,000 clones in the sample, less than 85% were seen once. The material sequenced was PBMCs or T cells enriched from blood (not recorded which). These receptors all stem from a man in his fifties or sixties who had recovered from COVID-19.

The chain employs TRBV19 and TRBJ1-6; 7 bases align to TRBD1. The CDR3 loop spans 14 amino acids. The J segment lost 5 bases and the V segment lost 6 bases, leaving 4 bases of the junction unmatched. Germline assignment: CDR1 LNHDA and CDR2 SQIVND (reference sequence). In nucleotides, the CDR3 is TGTGCCAGTAGGTCGACAGGGAATAATTCACCCCTCCACTTT. Translation gives CASRSTGNNSPLHF.

The CDR3 nucleotides read TGTGCCAGTCGCCTCGGGACAGGGCCCACTGAAGCTTTCTTT. This translates into CASRLGTGPTEAFF. J is TRBJ1-1 and V is TRBV19; 9 bases match TRBD1. This CDR3 comprises 14 residues. The V and J ends lost 8 bases and 4 bases, in that order; junction bases with no gene match: 8. Germline CDR1 and CDR2: LNHDA and SQIVND (reference sequence). The full variable domain, with the rest looked up from reference TRBV19 and TRBJ1-1, is DGGITQSPKYLFRKEGQNVTLSCEQNLNHDAMYWYRQDPGQGLRLIYYSQIVNDFQKGDIAEGYSVSREKKESFPLTVTSAQKNPTAFYLCASRLGTGPTEAFFGQGTRLTVV.

This chain joins TRBV5-6 and TRBJ1-5, with D possibly being TRBD1 (5 bases). The CDR3 spans 16 residues. Trimming took 4 bases from V and 0 from J, leaving 14 bases between them. Germline V gene sequence: CDR1 SGHDT, CDR2 YYEEEE. The CDR3: CASSRVAGPSNQPQHF. DNA for the CDR3: TGTGCCAGCAGCCGTGTCGCAGGGCCTAGCAATCAGCCCCAGCATTTT.

As concerns this clone: Other DNA sequences from this sample encode an identical CDR3 as well. The gene calls are TRBV2 and TRBJ1-1; 10 nucleotides agree with TRBD1. V gave up 6 bases and J gave up 4 bases; unmatched junction bases: 2. The germline V gene encodes CDR1 SNHLY and CDR2 FYNNEI. The CDR3 spans 13 residues. The CDR3 here is CASRDRGSTEAFF. CDR3 coding DNA: TGTGCCAGCAGGGACAGGGGGTCCACTGAAGCTTTCTTT.

V and J are TRBV10-3 and TRBJ2-1, with 9 bases aligning to TRBD2. In germline, CDR1 is ENHRY, CDR2 SYGVKD. The ends lost 11 bases at V and 7 bases at J; junction bases unmatched: 6. There are 12 residues in the CDR3. The CDR3 region has the DNA TGTGCCGGCGGGGGGGCGGTAAATGAGCAGTTCTTC. Its translation: CAGGGAVNEQFF.

The chain is built from TRBV6-5 and TRBJ2-7, with 11 bases matching TRBD1. Germline assignment: CDR1 MNHEY and CDR2 SVGAGI. The V and J ends lost 6 bases and 3 bases, in that order; junction bases with no gene match: 4. The length of the CDR3 is 14 residues. The CDR3 sequence is CASRDRGPVYEQYF. CDR3 nucleotides: TGTGCCAGCAGGGACAGGGGGCCGGTCTACGAGCAGTACTTC.

As regards this clone: The sample has other DNA sequences that encode this CDR3 too. The V gene is TRBV19, the J gene TRBJ1-5; 8 bases map to TRBD1. Germline V lookup: CDR1 LNHDA, CDR2 SQIVND (reference sequence). The CDR3 extends over 14 amino acids. V lost 6 bases, J lost 3 bases, and 4 bases stayed unmatched. The CDR3 DNA reads as TGTGCCAGTAGATACAGGGGGAACAATCAGCCCCAGCATTTT. This encodes CASRYRGNNQPQHF.

The chain links TRBV11-3 to TRBJ2-5, with D possibly matching TRBD2 (5 bases). Trimming shortened V by 2 bases and J by 1 base, and 8 bases separated the two germline ends. Germline CDR1 is SGHNT and CDR2 is YENEEA. The CDR3 runs 14 residues. The CDR3 protein is CASSLTGIQETQYF. DNA of the CDR3: TGTGCCAGCAGCTTAACGGGAATCCAAGAGACCCAGTACTTC.

This chain uses TRBV28 with TRBJ2-2; 8 bases fit TRBD1. CDR1 is MDHEN, CDR2 SYDVKM, per germline. This CDR3 region has 16 residues. The trim removed 6 bases at V and 1 base at J, leaving 7 bases unmatched. The CDR3 bases are TGTGCCAGCAGCTCCGCCGGGACAGGGAACACCGGGGAGCTGTTTTTT. Translated, it gives CASSSAGTGNTGELFF.

The chain combines TRBV6-5 with TRBJ2-7; 7 bases map to TRBD1. Germline V gene data show CDR1 as MNHEY and CDR2 as SVGAGI. The CDR3 has 14 amino acids. The V and J ends lost 4 bases and 7 bases, in that order; junction bases with no gene match: 10. The CDR3 nucleotides read TGTGCCAGCAGTTCGCCGACAGGGCCGGATGAGCAGTACTTC. Translation gives CASSSPTGPDEQYF.

The rearrangement uses TRBV7-8 and TRBJ2-3; weak D call: TRBD2 (6 bases). Germline CDR1 SGHVS, CDR2 FQNEAQ. This CDR3 is built from 15 residues. Trimming removed 6 bases at V and 0 bases at J, with 13 bases between. The DNA of the CDR3 is TGTGCCAGCAGGAAAGGAGGGGAGAGCACAGATACGCAGTATTTT. Its protein product is CASRKGGESTDTQYF.

This clone appeared once. The V call is TRBV5-4, the J call TRBJ1-2; D is unclear. Germline CDR1 reads SGHNT; CDR2 reads YYREEE (reference sequence). The V and J ends lost 0 bases and 7 bases respectively, with 10 bases between them. The CDR3 is made up of 13 amino acids. This CDR3 reads CASSLDGRFGYTF. In nucleotides, the CDR3 is TGTGCCAGCAGCTTGGATGGGAGGTTTGGCTACACCTTC.

This chain links TRBV5-4 with TRBJ1-2; D is uncertain. The V gene lost 4 bases and the J gene lost 8 bases, with 15 bases spanning the gap. CDR3 size: 13 residues. Germline CDR1 and CDR2: SGHNT and YYREEE (reference sequence). The CDR3 DNA reads as TGTGCCAGCAGCCCCGGGATGTTAGGAGGCTACACCTTC. Its protein product is CASSPGMLGGYTF.

This chain uses TRBV7-9 with TRBJ2-7, with D possibly being TRBD1 (6 bases). Germline CDR1 and CDR2: SEHNR and FQNEAQ (reference sequence). The CDR3 contains 15 residues. With 3 bases removed from V and 4 bases from J, the gap between germline ends came to 16 bases. The CDR3: CASSFRQASNYEQYF. CDR3 DNA: TGTGCCAGCAGCTTTCGACAGGCGTCCAATTACGAGCAGTACTTC.

The rearrangement joins TRBV7-6 to TRBJ2-2; 8 positions match TRBD2. CDR1 is SGHVS and CDR2 is FNYEAQ in the germline V gene. The CDR3 consists of 16 residues. V gave up 4 bases and J gave up 5 bases; unmatched junction bases: 9. The chain's CDR3 is CASSSPTSAQTGELFF. CDR3 coding DNA: TGTGCCAGCAGCTCCCCGACTAGCGCACAAACCGGGGAGCTGTTTTTT.

V is TRBV4-2 and J is TRBJ1-3; TRBD1 might be the D (6 bases). The ends were cut back, 0 bases at V and 0 bases at J, with 6 bases in the middle. From germline, CDR1 is LGHNA and CDR2 YNFKEQ. The CDR3 spans 15 residues. The CDR3 DNA reads TGTGCCAGCAGCCAAGACAGGGGCTCTGGAAACACCATATATTTT. Translating gives CASSQDRGSGNTIYF.

The CDR3 DNA reads TGTGCCAGCAGCCAGGGCTTGCGTCAGCCCCAGCATTTT. This encodes CASSQGLRQPQHF. V usage is TRBV6-5 and J usage is TRBJ1-5, with D tentatively TRBD1 (5 bases). The CDR3 covers 13 residues. V shed 6 bases and J shed 6 bases, with 12 bases lying between them. Germline values: CDR1 MNHEY, CDR2 SVGAGI.

The chain is built from TRBV7-9 and TRBJ2-7, with 7 bases fitting TRBD1. Germline V gene data show CDR1 as SEHNR and CDR2 as FQNEAQ (reference sequence). V trimming: 3 bases; J trimming: 4 bases; junction bases outside the gene matches: 15. The CDR3 is 17 amino acids. This chain's CDR3 is CASSFSPAGTASYEQYF. DNA for the CDR3: TGTGCCAGCAGCTTTTCTCCCGCCGGGACAGCTTCTTACGAGCAGTACTTC.

The chain recombines TRBV10-3 with TRBJ1-6, with D maybe TRBD1 (6 bases). Trimming removed 4 bases at V and 8 bases at J, with 12 bases between. Per germline, CDR1 ENHRY and CDR2 SYGVKD. CDR3 size: 14 residues. CDR3 in amino acids: CAISVKGGDSPLHF. The CDR3 DNA follows: TGTGCCATCAGTGTCAAGGGGGGGGATTCACCCCTCCACTTT.

This chain joins TRBV18 and TRBJ1-1; D gene unclear. Trimming took 2 bases from V and 1 from J, leaving 14 bases between them. CDR3 size: 16 residues. Germline V gene data show CDR1 as KGHSH and CDR2 as LQKENI. The CDR3 nucleotides read TGTGCCAGCTCACCATTGGGTTTCGGAGGGAACACTGAAGCTTTCTTT. It encodes CASSPLGFGGNTEAFF.

The V call is TRBV5-1, the J call TRBJ1-2, with 10 nucleotides matching TRBD1. The germline gives CDR1 SGHRS, CDR2 YFSETQ. This CDR3 is built from 14 residues. V was clipped by 4 bases and J by 7 bases; unmatched bases: 7. CDR3 sequence (DNA): TGCGCCAGCAGCCCGCTGACAGGGGGCTTTGGCTACACCTTC. It specifies CASSPLTGGFGYTF.

The chain has TRBV12-3 or TRBV12-4 and TRBJ1-5; TRBD1 matches 7 bases. The CDR3 runs to 13 residues. The J segment lost 5 bases and the V segment lost 3 bases, leaving 1 base of the junction unmatched. Here the CDR3 DNA reads TGTGCCAGCAGTTTTACAGGGGATCAGCCCCAGCATTTT. It is translated as CASSFTGDQPQHF.

The CDR3 is CASSPTGGTGFGEQFF. The CDR3 DNA sequence: TGTGCCAGCAGCCCAACGGGGGGGACAGGGTTTGGTGAGCAGTTCTTC. V is TRBV9 and J is TRBJ2-1; the D gene is possibly TRBD1 (9 bases). The CDR3 has 16 residues. V lost 4 bases and J 9 bases, leaving 23 bases between the germline ends. The germline gives CDR1 SGDLS, CDR2 YYNGEE.

The chain uses TRBV5-6 and TRBJ2-3; 10 bases map to TRBD2. V lost 0 bases, J lost 1 base, and 11 bases stayed unmatched. The V gene's germline CDR1 is SGHDT and CDR2 YYEEEE. The CDR3 has 19 amino acids. In nucleotides, the CDR3 is TGTGCCAGCAGCTTGGCCCCTACGTTTCTAGCGGGGGGCACAGATACGCAGTATTTT. Residues: CASSLAPTFLAGGTDTQYF. The full variable domain, its missing parts supplied by reference TRBV5-6 and TRBJ2-3, is DAGVTQSPTHLIKTRGQQVTLRCSPKSGHDTVSWYQQALGQGPQFIFQYYEEEERQRGNFPDRFSGHQFPNYSSELNVNALLLGDSALYLCASSLAPTFLAGGTDTQYFGPGTRLTVL.

The chain joins TRBV10-3 to TRBJ1-3; D call uncertain. The CDR3 length is 13 residues. CDR1 is ENHRY, CDR2 SYGVKD, per germline. The V end lost 6 bases, the J end lost 0 bases, and 6 bases lay between the germline ends. The CDR3 region is CAIRAGSGNTIYF. The CDR3 DNA follows: TGTGCCATCAGGGCGGGCTCTGGAAACACCATATATTTT.

This chain joins TRBV5-1 and TRBJ1-3; 7 bases map to TRBD1. The CDR3 is made up of 14 amino acids. CDR1 SGHRS and CDR2 YFSETQ come from the germline V gene. V was pared by 1 base and J by 3 bases, with 1 base of the junction left unmatched. The CDR3 bases are TGCGCCAGCAGCTTGTCAGGGGGTGGAAACACCATATATTTT. Translation gives CASSLSGGGNTIYF.

The CDR3 region has the DNA TGTGCCAGCAGCCCTACAGGGGTCGCCTACGAGCAGTACTTC. It codes for CASSPTGVAYEQYF. This rearrangement joins TRBV6-2 or TRBV6-3 to TRBJ2-7; 7 bases align to TRBD1. The CDR3 totals 14 residues. The J segment lost 2 bases and the V segment lost 6 bases, leaving 7 bases of the junction unmatched. Germline loops: CDR1 MNHEY, CDR2 SVGEGT.

The rearrangement links TRBV2 to TRBJ2-3, with a tentative D call TRBD1 (6 bases). The germline V gene encodes CDR1 SNHLY and CDR2 FYNNEI. The CDR3 is made up of 12 amino acids. The V end lost 8 bases, the J end lost 2 bases, and 8 bases lay between the germline ends. The CDR3 DNA reads TGTGCCAGCGGGGACAACACAGATACGCAGTATTTT. Protein: CASGDNTDTQYF. Drawing the rest from reference TRBV2 and TRBJ2-3, the complete variable domain is EPEVTQTPSHQVTQMGQEVILRCVPISNHLYFYWYRQILGQKVEFLVSFYNNEISEKSEIFDDQFSVERPDGSNFTLKIRSTKLEDSAMYFCASGDNTDTQYFGPGTRLTVL.

The V and J genes are TRBV19 and TRBJ1-1; TRBD1 might be the D (5 bases). This CDR3 comprises 14 residues. Germline CDR1 reads LNHDA; CDR2 reads SQIVND (reference sequence). V lost 1 base and J 5 bases, leaving 11 bases between the germline ends. In DNA form, the CDR3 reads TGTGCCAGTAGTATAGTGCAGGGAGGGACTGAAGCTTTCTTT. It yields the protein CASSIVQGGTEAFF.

CDR3: CASSPLAGGPTDTQYF. The CDR3 coding sequence is TGTGCCAGCAGCCCTCTAGCGGGGGGGCCCACAGATACGCAGTATTTT. The chain uses TRBV9 and TRBJ2-3; TRBD2 matches at 12 bases. This CDR3 contains 16 residues. From germline, CDR1 is SGDLS and CDR2 YYNGEE. Trimming at V came to 4 bases and at J to 2 bases, leaving 5 bases not matched to a gene.

V usage is TRBV4-1 and J usage is TRBJ1-5; maybe TRBD1 (6 bases). CDR1 is MGHRA and CDR2 is YSYEKL in the germline V gene. The CDR3 contains 17 residues. Trimming removed 0 bases from V and 1 base from J, with 13 bases in between. The CDR3 sequence: CASSQDITGRSNQPQHF. In DNA, the CDR3 is TGCGCCAGCAGCCAAGATATTACAGGGAGAAGCAATCAGCCCCAGCATTTT.

The chain recombines TRBV29-1 with TRBJ1-1, with D possibly being TRBD1 (5 bases). Trimming removed 2 bases at V and 10 bases at J, with 29 bases between. The germline CDR1 and CDR2 sequences are SQVTM and ANQGSEA. The CDR3 length is 17 residues. CDR3: CSVELLLTQVGGLGAFF. As DNA, the CDR3 is TGCAGCGTTGAACTCCTTCTGACACAAGTGGGGGGATTGGGAGCTTTCTTT.